This TCR beta chain was profiled in a study of blood T cell repertoires in COVID-19. Per the study methods: Amplification of reference gene primers was used by the study to estimate nucleated cell counts. Sequenced by immunoSEQ multiplex PCR; TCRdb stores in-frame clones only, minus some. V and J calls and clone size are those listed in that table; D and trimming were worked out from the DNA. The sample has around 200,000 clones, roughly nine tenths seen once; the top ten hold about a fifth. In this sample, this clone turned up a few times. The CDR3 is made up of 17 amino acids. Trimming cost V 3 bases and J 6 bases; bases outside gene matches: 12. Germline CDR1 and CDR2: KGHSH and LQKENI.

The receptor comes from a man aged 65-85 years with active or convalescent COVID-19. The gene calls are TRBV18 and TRBJ2-1, with TRBD2 identical over 9 bases. Sequenced material: peripheral blood. The CDR3 sequence: CASSPRSGGGRANEQFF. DNA for the CDR3: TGTGCCAGCTCACCCCGCTCAGGAGGCGGGAGGGCCAATGAGCAGTTCTTC.